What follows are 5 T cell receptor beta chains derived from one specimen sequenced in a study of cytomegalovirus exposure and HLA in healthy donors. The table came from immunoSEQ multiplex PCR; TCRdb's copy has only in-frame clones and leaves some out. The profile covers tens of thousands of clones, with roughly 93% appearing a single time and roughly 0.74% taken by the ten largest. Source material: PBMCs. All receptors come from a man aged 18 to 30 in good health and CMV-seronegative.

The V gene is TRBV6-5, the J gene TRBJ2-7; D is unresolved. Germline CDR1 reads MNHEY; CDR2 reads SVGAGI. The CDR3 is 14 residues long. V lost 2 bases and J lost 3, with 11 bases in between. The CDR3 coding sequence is TGTGCCAGCAGTTACGGCCCAACGCACTACGAGCAGTACTTC. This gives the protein CASSYGPTHYEQYF.

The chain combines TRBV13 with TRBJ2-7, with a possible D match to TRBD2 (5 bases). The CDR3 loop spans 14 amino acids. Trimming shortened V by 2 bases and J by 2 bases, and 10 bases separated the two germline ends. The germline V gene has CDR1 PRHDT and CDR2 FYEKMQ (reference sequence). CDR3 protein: CASSLSPSPYEQYF. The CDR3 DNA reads TGTGCCAGCAGCTTATCCCCTAGCCCCTACGAGCAGTACTTC.

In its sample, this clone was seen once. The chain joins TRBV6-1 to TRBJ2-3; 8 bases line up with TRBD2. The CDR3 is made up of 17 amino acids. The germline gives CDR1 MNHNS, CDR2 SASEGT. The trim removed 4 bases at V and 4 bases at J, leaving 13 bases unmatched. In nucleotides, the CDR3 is TGTGCCAGCAGTGCGATGGACGGGGGGGCAATGGCAGATACGCAGTATTTT. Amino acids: CASSAMDGGAMADTQYF.

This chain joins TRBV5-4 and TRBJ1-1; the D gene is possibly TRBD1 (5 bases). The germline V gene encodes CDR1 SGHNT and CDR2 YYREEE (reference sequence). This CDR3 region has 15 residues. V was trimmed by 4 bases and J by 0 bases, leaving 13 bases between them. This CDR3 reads CASSTRVLMNTEAFF. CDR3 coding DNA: TGTGCCAGCAGCACCAGGGTTCTCATGAACACTGAAGCTTTCTTT.

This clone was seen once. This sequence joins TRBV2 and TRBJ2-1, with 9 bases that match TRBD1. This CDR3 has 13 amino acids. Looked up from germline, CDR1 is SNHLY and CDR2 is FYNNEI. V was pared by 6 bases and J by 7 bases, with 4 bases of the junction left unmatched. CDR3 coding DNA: TGTGCCAGCAGGGGGACAGGGAGGAATGAGCAGTTCTTC. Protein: CASRGTGRNEQFF.